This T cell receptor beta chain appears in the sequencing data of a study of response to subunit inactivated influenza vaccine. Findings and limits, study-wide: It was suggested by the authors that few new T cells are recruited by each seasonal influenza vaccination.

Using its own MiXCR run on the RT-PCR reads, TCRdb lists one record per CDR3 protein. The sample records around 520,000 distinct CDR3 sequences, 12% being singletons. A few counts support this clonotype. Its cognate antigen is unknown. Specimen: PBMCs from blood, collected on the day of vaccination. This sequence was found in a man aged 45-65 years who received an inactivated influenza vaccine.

CDR3 protein: CASSPNFGDNEQFF. CDR3 nucleotides: TGTGCCAGCAGTCCAAATTTTGGGGACAATGAGCAGTTCTTC. The chain recombines TRBV28 with TRBJ2-1; D uncertain. The V end lost 5 bases, the J end lost 5 bases, and 13 bases lay between the germline ends. This CDR3 is 14 amino acids long. Germline lookup yields CDR1 MDHEN and CDR2 SYDVKM.